This T cell receptor (beta chain) was identified during a study of OX40 agonist ivuxolimab in advanced cancers. Sequencing was performed with immunoSEQ multiplex PCR; in TCRdb, only in-frame clones are kept and a portion is missing. The data contain 50,000 to 65,000 clones, around nine tenths of them seen just once; the ten biggest clones take up roughly 0.5%. The material sequenced was CD4+ or CD8+ T cells sorted from blood, taken in a trial of the OX40 agonist ivuxolimab. The TCR originated in an adult with an advanced solid tumor such as melanoma, head and neck, liver or kidney cancer.

Here the CDR3 reads CASSNETAAYGYTF. DNA for the CDR3: TGTGCCAGCAGCAATGAAACGGCAGCCTATGGCTACACCTTC. The chain recombines TRBV21-1 with TRBJ1-2. TRBV21-1 constitutes a pseudogene. CDR3 length equals 14 residues.